The T cell receptor (beta chain) described here comes from a study of blood T cell repertoires in COVID-19. For the study at large: Researchers got acute and convalescent COVID-19 samples from the United States, Italy and Spain. Sample material is recorded as cDNA or gDNA derived from T cells, B-cell-depleted T cells, or PBMCs.

Authors' data handling: The assay estimated nucleated cells by amplifying reference gene primers. Clones were read by immunoSEQ multiplex PCR, and TCRdb kept only the in-frame ones, dropping some. For V, J and clone size, that table is used; D and trimming come from the DNA. The table includes approximately 500,000 clones, 70% to 90% detected once. Germline values: CDR1 SGHNT, CDR2 YYREEE (reference sequence). With V trimmed by 4 bases and J by 3 bases, 3 bases remained unmatched. This CDR3 has 13 amino acids. Enrollment of patients from Seattle took place during active infection, with longitudinal follow-up.

This clonotype was obtained from a woman aged 50 to 65 with COVID-19, enrolled during active disease. The rearrangement links TRBV5-4 to TRBJ1-2; 7 bases agree with TRBD1. The sequenced sample consisted of peripheral blood. The CDR3 loop reads CASSRGTDYGYTF. The DNA for the CDR3 is TGTGCCAGCAGCCGCGGGACAGACTATGGCTACACCTTC.